This is a list of T cell receptor beta chains from one sample in a study of cytomegalovirus exposure and HLA in healthy donors. The protocol was immunoSEQ multiplex PCR, while the TCRdb copy is restricted to in-frame clones and leaves out a portion. This sample carries about 110,000 clones, about nine tenths of them seen once, and the ten largest clones take about 1.9%. Specimen: PBMCs. These receptors came from a woman aged 18 to 35 in good health and CMV-seronegative. CDR3s include the opening cysteine and the closing phenylalanine or tryptophan. A D gene is named only where the DNA matches it firmly. The size entry is marked missing in some rows and otherwise reads once, few, many or a size class.

D	J	size	V	CDR3	DNA
.	TRBJ1-1	.	TRBV9	CASSPRGGNTEAFF	TGTGCCAGCAGCCCCCGGGGAGGGAACACTGAAGCTTTCTTT
TRBD1	TRBJ1-4	once	TRBV5-1	CASSSRGPGEKLFF	TGCGCCAGCAGCTCCAGGGGGCCGGGTGAAAAACTGTTTTTT
TRBD1	TRBJ1-4	.	TRBV5-1	CASSWTGLGEKLFF	TGCGCCAGCAGCTGGACAGGGCTAGGAGAAAAACTGTTTTTT
.	TRBJ1-5	.	TRBV4-2	CASSPGDRNQPQHF	TGTGCCAGCAGCCCGGGGGATAGGAATCAGCCCCAGCATTTT
.	TRBJ2-7	.	TRBV5-6	CASSTPGHGAYEQYF	TGTGCCAGCAGCACACCGGGACATGGGGCCTACGAGCAGTACTTC
TRBD1	TRBJ1-3	.	TRBV7-2	CASSRDRGAGNTIYF	TGTGCCAGCAGCAGAGACAGGGGTGCTGGAAACACCATATATTTT
.	TRBJ1-1	.	TRBV5-1	CASSLDGDLGAEAFF	TGCGCCAGCAGCTTGGATGGGGATTTGGGAGCTGAAGCTTTCTTT
.	TRBJ2-7	.	TRBV19	CASSIGRKTPSSYEQYF	TGTGCCAGTAGTATAGGGCGGAAGACCCCGAGCTCCTACGAGCAGTACTTC
TRBD1	TRBJ2-7	once	TRBV5-1	CASSGQEQDYEQYF	TGCGCCAGCAGTGGACAGGAACAAGACTACGAGCAGTACTTC
.	TRBJ1-2	.	TRBV6-4	CASSPGGRGLYGYTF	TGTGCCAGCAGTCCCGGCGGTCGGGGACTCTATGGCTACACCTTC
.	TRBJ1-2	few	TRBV4-3	CASSQDLPYGYTF	TGCGCCAGCAGCCAAGATCTCCCCTATGGCTACACCTTC
.	TRBJ1-2	few	TRBV30	CAWSVQFGAEGYTF	TGTGCCTGGAGTGTACAATTTGGGGCAGAGGGCTACACCTTC
TRBD2	TRBJ2-1	few	TRBV6-5	CASSYGAGGPGEQFF	TGTGCCAGCAGTTACGGAGCGGGGGGGCCAGGGGAGCAGTTCTTC
TRBD1	TRBJ1-1	.	TRBV6-1	CASSDLDRGRRAFF	TGTGCCAGCAGTGATCTCGACAGGGGGCGGCGGGCTTTCTTT
TRBD1	TRBJ1-3	.	TRBV7-2	CASSLRSQGASGNTIYF	TGTGCCAGCAGCTTAAGAAGTCAGGGGGCATCGGGAAACACCATATATTTT
.	TRBJ2-3	.	TRBV30	CAATLPSENTDTQYF	TGTGCCGCCACACTCCCTAGCGAAAACACAGATACGCAGTATTTT
TRBD1	TRBJ1-2	.	TRBV9	CASSPGTAGYTF	TGTGCCAGCAGCCCCGGGACAGCTGGCTACACCTTC
.	TRBJ1-2	.	TRBV5-6	CATSVKKDTGYTF	TGTGCCACCAGCGTAAAAAAAGACACGGGCTACACCTTC
TRBD1	TRBJ2-7	.	TRBV5-1	CASSLEQGPYEQYF	TGCGCCAGCAGCTTGGAACAGGGGCCCTACGAGCAGTACTTC
.	TRBJ1-4	.	TRBV6-1	CASKLTGEKLFF	TGTGCCAGCAAGCTCACAGGTGAAAAACTGTTTTTT
TRBD1	TRBJ2-7	.	TRBV15	CATSSRDSAYEQYF	TGTGCCACCAGCAGCCGGGACAGCGCCTACGAGCAGTACTTC
TRBD1	TRBJ1-5	.	TRBV4-2	CASSQEGQGVQPQHF	TGTGCCAGCAGCCAAGAGGGACAGGGGGTGCAGCCCCAGCATTTT
TRBD1	TRBJ2-5	.	TRBV7-2	CASSSNRGKETQYF	TGTGCCAGCAGCTCGAACAGGGGAAAAGAGACCCAGTACTTC
TRBD1	TRBJ2-7	.	TRBV4-3	CASSQGLGDRGYEQYF	TGCGCCAGCAGCCAAGGACTGGGGGACAGGGGCTACGAGCAGTACTTC
TRBD1	TRBJ1-2	.	TRBV28	CASRRQGFYGYTF	TGTGCCAGCAGACGACAGGGGTTCTATGGCTACACCTTC
.	TRBJ2-7	.	TRBV7-9	CASRRGTDYEQYF	TGTGCCAGCAGAAGGGGGACGGACTACGAGCAGTACTTC
TRBD1	TRBJ2-1	.	TRBV18	CASSPRDRVNEQFF	TGTGCCAGCTCACCGAGAGACAGGGTCAATGAGCAGTTCTTC
.	TRBJ1-1	few	TRBV28	CASSRQPMNTEAFF	TGTGCCAGCAGCCGACAGCCCATGAACACTGAAGCTTTCTTT
TRBD1	TRBJ1-5	.	TRBV4-2	CASSQDGQDSNQPQHF	TGTGCCAGCAGCCAGGACGGACAGGATAGCAATCAGCCCCAGCATTTT
.	TRBJ2-2	.	TRBV6-1	CASSDTDLNTGELFF	TGTGCCAGCAGTGACACAGATTTGAACACCGGGGAGCTGTTTTTT
TRBD1	TRBJ1-1	.	TRBV10-2	CASSDRGNAFF	TGCGCCAGCAGTGACAGGGGGAATGCTTTCTTT
TRBD1	TRBJ2-3	.	TRBV5-1	CASSLAGTGPADTQYF	TGCGCCAGCAGCTTGGCCGGGACAGGGCCCGCAGATACGCAGTATTTT
.	TRBJ1-3	.	TRBV7-9	CASSFATRRYF	TGTGCCAGCAGCTTCGCAACCCGCAGGTATTTT
.	TRBJ2-7	once	TRBV6-5	CASSPRQAYEQYF	TGTGCCAGCAGCCCGAGACAGGCTTACGAGCAGTACTTC
.	TRBJ1-4	.	TRBV28	CASSWGGPATNEKLFF	TGTGCCAGCAGCTGGGGGGGCCCCGCAACTAATGAAAAACTGTTTTTT
TRBD1	TRBJ1-4	.	TRBV19	CASRDRQNEKLFF	TGTGCCAGCAGGGACAGACAGAATGAAAAACTGTTTTTT
TRBD1	TRBJ2-7	.	TRBV27	CATQTGDSYEQYF	TGTGCCACCCAGACAGGGGACAGCTACGAGCAGTACTTC
.	TRBJ1-1	.	TRBV4-2	CASSQDGPGLEAFF	TGTGCCAGCAGCCAAGACGGTCCAGGGCTTGAAGCTTTCTTT
.	TRBJ1-2	.	TRBV5-1	CASSLVTDANYGYTF	TGCGCCAGCAGCTTGGTGACAGACGCAAACTATGGCTACACCTTC
TRBD2	TRBJ2-3	.	TRBV5-4	CASSQYRGLAGSADTQYF	TGTGCCAGCAGTCAGTATCGGGGACTAGCGGGATCGGCAGATACGCAGTATTTT
.	TRBJ2-7	.	TRBV28	CASSAHFPPYEQYF	TGTGCCAGCAGCGCACATTTTCCCCCCTACGAGCAGTACTTC
.	TRBJ2-7	.	TRBV5-1	CASSKLGQGLAYEQYF	TGCGCCAGCAGCAAATTGGGGCAGGGACTGGCTTACGAGCAGTACTTC
TRBD1	TRBJ2-7	.	TRBV5-8	CASSLQSGQGWEQYF	TGTGCCAGCAGCCTGCAATCCGGACAGGGTTGGGAGCAGTACTTC
TRBD2	TRBJ2-3	.	TRBV5-1	CASSLGLAFTSTDTQYF	TGCGCCAGCAGCTTGGGACTAGCGTTCACTAGCACAGATACGCAGTATTTT
.	TRBJ1-1	.	TRBV12-5	CASGFGFGSGNTEAFF	TGTGCTAGTGGTTTTGGTTTCGGTTCTGGGAACACTGAAGCTTTCTTT
TRBD1	TRBJ1-2	.	TRBV5-1	CASRQGAREYGYTF	TGCGCCAGCCGGCAGGGGGCGCGAGAATATGGCTACACCTTC
.	TRBJ2-7	many	TRBV21-1	CASSPRQGSREQYF	TGTGCCAGCAGCCCACGACAGGGGTCTCGCGAGCAGTACTTC
.	TRBJ1-5	.	TRBV27	CASSPKPQHF	TGTGCCAGCTCCCCCAAGCCCCAGCATTTT
TRBD1	TRBJ1-4	.	TRBV5-1	CASSPQGGGNEKLFF	TGCGCCAGCAGCCCTCAGGGGGGCGGTAATGAAAAACTGTTTTTT
.	TRBJ2-5	.	TRBV28	CASSSRTDQETQYF	TGTGCCAGCAGTTCACGGACAGACCAAGAGACCCAGTACTTC
TRBD1	TRBJ1-4	.	TRBV2	CASSSRGKDEKLFF	TGTGCCAGCAGTTCCAGGGGGAAGGATGAAAAACTGTTTTTT
.	TRBJ1-5	.	TRBV5-6	CASSLYGVSNQPQHF	TGTGCCAGCAGCTTGTACGGGGTTAGCAATCAGCCCCAGCATTTT
TRBD2	TRBJ2-1	.	TRBV5-1	CASSLASGRDEQFF	TGCGCCAGCAGCTTGGCTAGCGGGAGGGATGAGCAGTTCTTC
TRBD1	TRBJ1-3	.	TRBV18	CASSPPTGIGNTIYF	TGTGCCAGCTCACCACCGACAGGGATAGGAAACACCATATATTTT
TRBD1	TRBJ2-3	.	TRBV9	CASTGTGNTDTQYF	TGTGCCAGCACAGGGACAGGAAACACAGATACGCAGTATTTT